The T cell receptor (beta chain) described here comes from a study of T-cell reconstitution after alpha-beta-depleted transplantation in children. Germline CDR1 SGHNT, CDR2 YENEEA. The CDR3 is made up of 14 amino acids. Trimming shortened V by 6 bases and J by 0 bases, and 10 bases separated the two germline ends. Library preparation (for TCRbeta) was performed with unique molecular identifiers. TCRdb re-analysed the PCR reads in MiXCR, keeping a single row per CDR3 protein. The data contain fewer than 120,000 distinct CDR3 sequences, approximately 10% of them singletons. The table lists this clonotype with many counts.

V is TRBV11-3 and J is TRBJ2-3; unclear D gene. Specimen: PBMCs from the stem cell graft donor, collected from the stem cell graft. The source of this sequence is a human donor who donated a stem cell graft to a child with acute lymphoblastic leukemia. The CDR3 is CASRPDTSTDTQYF. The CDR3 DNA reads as TGTGCCAGCAGACCAGACACAAGCACAGATACGCAGTATTTT.